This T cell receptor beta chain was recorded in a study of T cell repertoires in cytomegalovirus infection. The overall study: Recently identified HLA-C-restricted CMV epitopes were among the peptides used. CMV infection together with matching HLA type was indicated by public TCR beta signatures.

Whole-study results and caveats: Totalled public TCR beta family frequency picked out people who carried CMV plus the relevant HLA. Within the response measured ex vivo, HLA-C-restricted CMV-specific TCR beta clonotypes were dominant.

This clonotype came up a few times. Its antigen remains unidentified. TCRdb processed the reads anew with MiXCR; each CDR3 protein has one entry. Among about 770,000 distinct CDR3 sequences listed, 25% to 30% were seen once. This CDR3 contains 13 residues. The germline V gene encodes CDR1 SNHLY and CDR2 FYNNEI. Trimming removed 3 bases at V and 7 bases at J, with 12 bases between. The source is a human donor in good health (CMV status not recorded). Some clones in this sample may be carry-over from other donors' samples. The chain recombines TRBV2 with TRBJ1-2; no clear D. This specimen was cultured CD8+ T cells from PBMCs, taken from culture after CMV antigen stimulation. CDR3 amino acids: CASSDPPRVGYTF. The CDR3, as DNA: TGTGCCAGCAGTGACCCACCCCGGGTTGGCTACACCTTC.